This T cell receptor beta chain was captured by sequencing in a study of blood T cells in healthy people across ages. Study-level points and caveats: Higher naive T cell percentage went strongly together with higher TCR beta diversity.

On this clonotype: The antigen is undetermined.

A second PCR of 7 to 11 cycles used a sample-barcoded 5' primer and a J-beta primer mix. There were at least 2.5 million CDR3-containing paired-end reads obtained from each sample. A single record per CDR3 protein comes from TCRdb applying MiXCR to the 5' RACE reads. The data show some 900,000 distinct CDR3 sequences, around 49% seen once. There are 15 residues in the CDR3. Unmatched junction bases numbered 8, after V lost 6 bases and J lost 4 bases. Germline values: CDR1 SGHTA, CDR2 FQGNSA. This clonotype was obtained from a man aged 25 to 40 in good health. Source material: blood. The chain joins TRBV7-2 to TRBJ1-5, with 8 bases lining up with TRBD1. CDR3 residues: CASSTFGQGNQPQHF. CDR3 in DNA: TGTGCCAGCAGTACTTTCGGACAGGGAAATCAGCCCCAGCATTTT.